The clone carrying this TCR beta chain was recorded a few times. This entry is derived from a study of blood T cell repertoires in COVID-19. The junction had 4 bases not matched to a gene; V was cut back by 4 bases and J by 5 bases. The CDR3 is 13 residues long. Original processing methods: The assay estimated nucleated cells by amplifying reference gene primers. Some clones are missing from TCRdb's copy, which holds only in-frame ones; the method was immunoSEQ multiplex PCR. That table gives V, J and clone size, and the DNA gave D and trimming. The sample has about 200,000 clones, roughly 90% seen once.

The source of this sequence is a young man with active or convalescent COVID-19. The chain carries TRBV23-1 and TRBJ1-2, with 7 positions matching TRBD1. TRBV23-1 is an ORF, and what it does is uncertain. Sequencing was performed on peripheral blood. The CDR3 sequence: CASSLLDRYGYTF. For the CDR3, the DNA is TGCGCCAGCAGTCTCCTGGACAGGTATGGCTACACCTTC.